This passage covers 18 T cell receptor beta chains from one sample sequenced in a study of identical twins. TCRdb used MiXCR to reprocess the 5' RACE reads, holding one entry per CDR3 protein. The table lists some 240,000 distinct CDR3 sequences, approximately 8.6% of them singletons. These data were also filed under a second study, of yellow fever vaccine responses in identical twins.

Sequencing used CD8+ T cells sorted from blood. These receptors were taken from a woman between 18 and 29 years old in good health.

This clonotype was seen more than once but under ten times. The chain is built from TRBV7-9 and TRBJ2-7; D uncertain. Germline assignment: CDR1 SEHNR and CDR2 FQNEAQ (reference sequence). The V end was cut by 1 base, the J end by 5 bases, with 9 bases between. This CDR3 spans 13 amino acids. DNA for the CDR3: TGTGCCAGCAGCTTAGTTGTACTGAACGAGCAGTACTTC. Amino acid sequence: CASSLVVLNEQYF.

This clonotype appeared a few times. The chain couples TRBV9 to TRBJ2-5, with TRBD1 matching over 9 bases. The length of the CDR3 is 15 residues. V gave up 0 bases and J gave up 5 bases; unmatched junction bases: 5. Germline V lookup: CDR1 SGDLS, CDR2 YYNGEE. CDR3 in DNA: TGTGCCAGCAGCGTAGGGATAACAGGGGGCGAGACCCAGTACTTC. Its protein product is CASSVGITGGETQYF.

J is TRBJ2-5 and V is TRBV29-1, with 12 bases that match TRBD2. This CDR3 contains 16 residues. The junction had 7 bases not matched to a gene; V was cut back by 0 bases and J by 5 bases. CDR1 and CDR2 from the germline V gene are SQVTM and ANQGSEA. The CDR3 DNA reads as TGCAGCGTTGAAGATCGGCTAGCGGGGGGGGGGGAGACCCAGTACTTC. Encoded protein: CSVEDRLAGGGETQYF.

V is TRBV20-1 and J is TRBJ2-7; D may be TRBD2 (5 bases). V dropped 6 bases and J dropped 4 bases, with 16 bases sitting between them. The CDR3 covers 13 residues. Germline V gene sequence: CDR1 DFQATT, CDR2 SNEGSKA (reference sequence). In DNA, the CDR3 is TGCAGTGCCGTCGGCCCGGGGAGTTACGAGCAGTACTTC. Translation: CSAVGPGSYEQYF.

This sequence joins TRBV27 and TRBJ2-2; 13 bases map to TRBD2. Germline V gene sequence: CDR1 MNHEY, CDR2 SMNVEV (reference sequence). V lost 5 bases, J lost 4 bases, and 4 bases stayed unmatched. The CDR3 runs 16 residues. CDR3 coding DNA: TGTGCCAGCAGTACTCGGACTAGCGGGAGCACCGGGGAGCTGTTTTTT. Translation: CASSTRTSGSTGELFF.

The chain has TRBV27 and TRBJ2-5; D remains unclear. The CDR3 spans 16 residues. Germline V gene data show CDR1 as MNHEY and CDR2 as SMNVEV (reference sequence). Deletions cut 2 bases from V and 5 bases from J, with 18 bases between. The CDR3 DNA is TGTGCCAGCAGTTTAAACAGCGCTATTGGATTGGAGACCCAGTACTTC. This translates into CASSLNSAIGLETQYF.

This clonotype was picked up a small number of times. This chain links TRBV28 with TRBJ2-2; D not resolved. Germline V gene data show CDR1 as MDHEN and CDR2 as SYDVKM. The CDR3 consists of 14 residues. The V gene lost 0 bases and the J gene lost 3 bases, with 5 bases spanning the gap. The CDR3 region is CASSLWGYTGELFF. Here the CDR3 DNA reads TGTGCCAGCAGTTTATGGGGTTACACCGGGGAGCTGTTTTTT.

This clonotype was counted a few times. DNA for the CDR3: TGTGCCACGCGATGGGGTAGCTCCTACAATGAGCAGTTCTTC. It encodes CATRWGSSYNEQFF. The chain employs TRBV28 and TRBJ2-1; D remains ambiguous. V lost 10 bases to trimming and J lost 0 bases, with 13 bases between them. The CDR3 loop spans 14 amino acids. Germline V lookup: CDR1 MDHEN, CDR2 SYDVKM.

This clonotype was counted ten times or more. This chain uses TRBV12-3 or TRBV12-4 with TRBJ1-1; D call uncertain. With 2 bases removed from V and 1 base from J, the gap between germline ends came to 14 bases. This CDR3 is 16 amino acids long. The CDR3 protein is CASSLRIGEGNTEAFF. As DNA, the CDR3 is TGTGCCAGCAGTTTAAGAATCGGAGAAGGGAACACTGAAGCTTTCTTT.

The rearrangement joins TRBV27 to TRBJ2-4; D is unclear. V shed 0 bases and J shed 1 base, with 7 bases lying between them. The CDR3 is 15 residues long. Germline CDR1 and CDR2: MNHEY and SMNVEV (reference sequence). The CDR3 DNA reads TGTGCCAGCAGTTTATCGAAAAGTGCCAAAAACATTCAGTACTTC. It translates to CASSLSKSAKNIQYF.

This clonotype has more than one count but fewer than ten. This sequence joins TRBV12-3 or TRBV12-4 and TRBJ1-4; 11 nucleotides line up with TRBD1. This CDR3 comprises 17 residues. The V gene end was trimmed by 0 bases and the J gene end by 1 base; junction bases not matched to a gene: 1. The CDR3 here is CASSLAGQGETNEKLFF. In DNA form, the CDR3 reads TGTGCCAGCAGTTTAGCGGGACAGGGGGAAACTAATGAAAAACTGTTTTTT.

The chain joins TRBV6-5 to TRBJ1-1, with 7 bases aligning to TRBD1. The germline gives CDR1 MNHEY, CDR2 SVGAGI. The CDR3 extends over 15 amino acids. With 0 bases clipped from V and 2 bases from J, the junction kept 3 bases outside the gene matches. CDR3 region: CASSYSIGGNTEAFF. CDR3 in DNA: TGTGCCAGCAGTTACTCAATAGGGGGCAACACTGAAGCTTTCTTT.

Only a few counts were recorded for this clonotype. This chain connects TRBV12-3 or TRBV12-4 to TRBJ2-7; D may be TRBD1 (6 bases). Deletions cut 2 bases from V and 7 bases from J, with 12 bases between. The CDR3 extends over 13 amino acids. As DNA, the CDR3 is TGTGCCAGCAGTTTATTCGTCGGGACAGAGCAGTACTTC. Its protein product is CASSLFVGTEQYF.

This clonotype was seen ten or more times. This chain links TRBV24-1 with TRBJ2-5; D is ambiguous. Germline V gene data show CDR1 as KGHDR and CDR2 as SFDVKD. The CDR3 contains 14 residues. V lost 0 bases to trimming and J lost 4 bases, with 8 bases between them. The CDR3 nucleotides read TGTGCCACCAGTGATTTGGCAGGCGGAGAGACCCAGTACTTC. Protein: CATSDLAGGETQYF.

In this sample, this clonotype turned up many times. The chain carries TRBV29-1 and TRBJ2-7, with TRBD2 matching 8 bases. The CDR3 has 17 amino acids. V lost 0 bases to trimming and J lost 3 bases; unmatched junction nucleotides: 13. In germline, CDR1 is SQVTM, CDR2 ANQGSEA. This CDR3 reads CSVEDRTPGLVSYEQYF. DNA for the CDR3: TGCAGCGTTGAAGATAGGACACCGGGACTAGTGAGCTACGAGCAGTACTTC.

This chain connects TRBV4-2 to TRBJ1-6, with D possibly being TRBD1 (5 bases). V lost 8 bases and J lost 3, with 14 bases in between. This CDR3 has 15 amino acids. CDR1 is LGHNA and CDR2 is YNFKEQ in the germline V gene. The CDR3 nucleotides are TGTGCCAGCGGGCCTTGGGGCGACTATAATTCACCCCTCCACTTT. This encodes CASGPWGDYNSPLHF.

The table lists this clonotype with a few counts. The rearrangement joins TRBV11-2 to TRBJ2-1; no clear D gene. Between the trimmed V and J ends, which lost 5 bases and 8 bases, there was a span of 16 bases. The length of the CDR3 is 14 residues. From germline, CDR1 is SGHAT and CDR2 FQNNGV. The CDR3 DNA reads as TGTGCCAGCAGCCTTCAACGTGGGTTGGATGAGCAGTTCTTC. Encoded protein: CASSLQRGLDEQFF.

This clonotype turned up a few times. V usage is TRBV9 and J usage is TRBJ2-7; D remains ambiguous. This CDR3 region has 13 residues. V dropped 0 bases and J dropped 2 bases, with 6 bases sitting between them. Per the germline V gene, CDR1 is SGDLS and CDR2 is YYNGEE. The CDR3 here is CASSVGTTYEQYF. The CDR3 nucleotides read TGTGCCAGCAGCGTAGGGACCACCTACGAGCAGTACTTC.